This T cell receptor beta chain was recorded in a study of T cell changes during pregnancy in multiple sclerosis. Using immunoSEQ multiplex PCR, the repertoire was profiled, and TCRdb retains in-frame clones only, with some absent. The table shows about 70,000 clones, with 90% to 95% occurring only once. The germline CDR1 and CDR2 sequences are SGHNT and YENEEA. The CDR3 length is 14 residues. About this clone: Mismatch with germline at one junction end may stem from a read error.

The TCR was taken from a female donor with multiple sclerosis, enrolled in a pregnancy study. The material sequenced was peripheral blood, taken in the third trimester of pregnancy. The V gene is TRBV11-3, the J gene TRBJ1-1, with D possibly TRBD1 on 5 matching bases. The CDR3 loop is CASSLRAGNAEAFF. The CDR3, as DNA: TGTGCCAGCAGCTTAAGGGCAGGGAACGCTGAAGCTTTCTTT.